This passage covers 32 T cell receptor beta chains from one sample sequenced in a study of T-cell reconstitution after alpha-beta-depleted transplantation in children. This sample's TCRbeta library carried unique molecular identifier barcodes. A single record per CDR3 protein comes from TCRdb applying MiXCR to the PCR reads. The top ten clones hold 14% of a sample with more than 500,000 distinct CDR3 sequences, over 10% of them seen once. The sequences come from PBMCs, mostly from graft donor cells, collected 180 days after TCRalphabeta/CD19-depleted stem cell transplant. Receptors were obtained from a female patient aged 2-9 years who had a stem cell transplant for aplastic anemia, so the T cells may come from the graft donor.

This clonotype was seen more than once but under ten times. The V call is TRBV4-3, the J call TRBJ2-4; 7 bases fit TRBD2. The germline V gene has CDR1 LGHNA and CDR2 YSLEER. The CDR3 totals 17 residues. Trimming at V came to 0 bases and at J to 1 base, leaving 6 bases not matched to a gene. The CDR3 nucleotides are TGCGCCAGCAGCCAAGAAATGGCTAGCGGCGCCAAAAACATTCAGTACTTC. Amino acid sequence: CASSQEMASGAKNIQYF.

This clonotype turned up a few times. This chain joins TRBV6-5 and TRBJ1-2, with D hard to call. Trimming took 5 bases from V and 1 from J, leaving 8 bases between them. CDR3 size: 13 residues. CDR1 is MNHEY, CDR2 SVGAGI, per germline. The CDR3, as DNA: TGTGCCAGCAGTAGGTTCCTTAACTATGGCTACACCTTC. Protein product: CASSRFLNYGYTF.

V gene TRBV4-3 combines with J gene TRBJ2-7; D might be TRBD2 (6 bases). This CDR3 has 16 residues. The V end was cut by 3 bases, the J end by 0 bases, with 15 bases between. CDR1 and CDR2 from the germline V gene are LGHNA and YSLEER. CDR3 nucleotide sequence: TGCGCCAGCAGCCAGGCCCGGAGGGACTCCTCCTACGAGCAGTACTTC. It is translated as CASSQARRDSSYEQYF.

A few counts support this clonotype. The genes are TRBV29-1 and TRBJ2-1; the match to TRBD2 covers 9 bases. This CDR3 has 13 residues. Looked up from germline, CDR1 is SQVTM and CDR2 is ANQGSEA. V lost 7 bases and J lost 4; bases outside the gene matches: 5. CDR3 loop: CSETTSGYNEQFF. CDR3 DNA sequence: TGCAGCGAGACGACTAGCGGTTACAATGAGCAGTTCTTC.

Only one count was recorded for this clonotype. The V and J genes are TRBV15 and TRBJ2-5, with D perhaps matching TRBD2 (6 bases). The germline V and J ends were trimmed by 6 bases and 2 bases, with 16 bases remaining between them. This CDR3 spans 15 amino acids. Germline values: CDR1 LNHNV, CDR2 YYDKDF (reference sequence). The CDR3 here is CATSWRLEVQETQYF. The CDR3 DNA follows: TGTGCCACCAGTTGGAGACTAGAAGTACAAGAGACCCAGTACTTC.

In its sample, this clonotype was seen many times. This chain links TRBV5-6 with TRBJ2-1, with 8 bases identical to TRBD1. The CDR3 consists of 15 residues. CDR1 is SGHDT and CDR2 is YYEEEE in the germline V gene. J was trimmed by 0 bases and V by 5 bases; bases with no gene match: 4. CDR3 sequence (DNA): TGTGCCAGCAGTACAGGGGGAAGCTCCTACAATGAGCAGTTCTTC. Protein sequence: CASSTGGSSYNEQFF.

This clonotype was seen at least ten times. The gene calls are TRBV20-1 and TRBJ1-5; D might be TRBD1 (6 bases). The V end was cut by 4 bases, the J end by 1 base, with 8 bases between. Germline V lookup: CDR1 DFQATT, CDR2 SNEGSKA (reference sequence). The length of the CDR3 is 13 residues. The CDR3 reads CSANRVSNQPQHF. In DNA, the CDR3 is TGCAGTGCTAACAGGGTCAGCAATCAGCCCCAGCATTTT.

The CDR3 nucleotides are TGTGCCAGCAGCTTTACCGTGGAGGAGACCCAGTACTTC. This translates into CASSFTVEETQYF. This sequence joins TRBV5-6 and TRBJ2-5; D uncertain. Trimming left V 2 bases short and J 5 bases short, with 10 bases between. The CDR3 is 13 amino acids. Germline V gene lookup returns CDR1 SGHDT and CDR2 YYEEEE. Full variable domain (missing parts from reference TRBV5-6 and TRBJ2-5): DAGVTQSPTHLIKTRGQQVTLRCSPKSGHDTVSWYQQALGQGPQFIFQYYEEEERQRGNFPDRFSGHQFPNYSSELNVNALLLGDSALYLCASSFTVEETQYFGPGTRLLVL.

The chain has TRBV28 and TRBJ2-5; 7 nucleotides line up with TRBD2. The germline gives CDR1 MDHEN, CDR2 SYDVKM. CDR3 length: 15 amino acids. V shed 3 bases and J 5 bases; nucleotides not matched to a gene: 9. The CDR3 reads CASSFGSGTGETQYF. The CDR3 DNA follows: TGTGCCAGCAGTTTCGGAAGCGGGACCGGGGAGACCCAGTACTTC.

This clonotype turned up a few times. The J gene is TRBJ1-5, the V gene TRBV20-1, with TRBD1 matching over 8 bases. Germline V gives CDR1 DFQATT, CDR2 SNEGSKA (reference sequence). The V and J ends lost 6 bases and 7 bases, in that order; junction bases with no gene match: 8. This CDR3 has 13 residues. Here the CDR3 reads CSAQDRGGQPQHF. The CDR3 DNA follows: TGCAGTGCCCAAGACAGGGGTGGGCAGCCCCAGCATTTT.

V is TRBV19 and J is TRBJ1-5; 10 bases map to TRBD1. Germline-derived CDR1 and CDR2 are LNHDA and SQIVND (reference sequence). The CDR3 runs to 18 residues. Trimming took 5 bases from V and 1 from J; bases not matched to a gene: 11. The CDR3 coding sequence is TGTGCCAGTAGTTTACTGACAGGGGGCTGGTTAAGCAATCAGCCCCAGCATTTT. Its translation is CASSLLTGGWLSNQPQHF.

V and J are TRBV28 and TRBJ2-7, with 7 bases fitting TRBD1. From germline, CDR1 is MDHEN and CDR2 SYDVKM. This CDR3 contains 14 residues. After removal of 7 bases from V and 6 bases from J, the junction contained 12 bases not matched to a gene. The CDR3 DNA sequence: TGTGCCAGCAAGGACAGGATGGGTGGGATCGAGCAGTACTTC. It translates to CASKDRMGGIEQYF.

The chain is built from TRBV5-6 and TRBJ2-2; D may be TRBD2 (6 bases). Trimming removed 2 bases from V and 5 bases from J, with 19 bases in between. The germline CDR1 and CDR2 sequences are SGHDT and YYEEEE. The CDR3 contains 17 residues. The CDR3 protein is CASSFPHISGQTGELFF. DNA of the CDR3: TGTGCCAGCAGCTTTCCCCACATTAGCGGCCAAACCGGGGAGCTGTTTTTT. The full variable domain, rest sourced from reference TRBV5-6 and TRBJ2-2, is DAGVTQSPTHLIKTRGQQVTLRCSPKSGHDTVSWYQQALGQGPQFIFQYYEEEERQRGNFPDRFSGHQFPNYSSELNVNALLLGDSALYLCASSFPHISGQTGELFFGEGSRLTVL.

Details on this clonotype: This may come from a read error, since a much larger clone is one base off. This chain joins TRBV5-1 and TRBJ2-7; TRBD1 agrees at 12 bases. The CDR3 length is 14 residues. Looked up from germline, CDR1 is SGHRS and CDR2 is YFSETQ. CDR3 amino acids: CASRGTGGSREQHF. In DNA form, the CDR3 reads TGCGCCAGCAGAGGGACAGGGGGCTCCCGGGAGCAGCACTTC.

This clonotype was recorded a few times. The J gene is TRBJ2-7, the V gene TRBV4-3; maybe TRBD1 (6 bases). Germline V CDR1 and CDR2: LGHNA, YSLEER. V lost 0 bases and J 2 bases, leaving 11 bases between the germline ends. This CDR3 is 15 amino acids long. CDR3: CASSQDSGTPYEQYF. CDR3 DNA: TGCGCCAGCAGCCAAGACTCAGGGACACCCTACGAGCAGTACTTC.

This clonotype was seen only a few times. The chain carries TRBV12-3 or TRBV12-4 and TRBJ1-2; D is undetermined. The ends were cut back, 2 bases at V and 4 bases at J, with 11 bases in the middle. The CDR3 length is 14 residues. CDR3 in amino acids: CASSLLKKPYGYTF. The CDR3 bases are TGTGCCAGCAGTTTACTCAAGAAGCCCTATGGCTACACCTTC.

This clonotype occurred a few times. The V call is TRBV3-1, the J call TRBJ2-1, with D perhaps matching TRBD1 (6 bases). From germline, CDR1 is LGHDT and CDR2 YNNKEL (reference sequence). The CDR3 runs to 14 residues. V was shortened by 4 bases and J by 8 bases, with 15 bases between the two germline ends. CDR3: CASSPVWGRDEQFF. The CDR3 DNA reads as TGTGCCAGCAGCCCAGTGTGGGGGCGGGATGAGCAGTTCTTC.

This clonotype was observed a handful of times. The J gene is TRBJ1-5, the V gene TRBV12-3 or TRBV12-4; a possible D gene is TRBD1 (6 bases). V dropped 4 bases and J dropped 2 bases, with 21 bases sitting between them. This CDR3 has 18 residues. The chain's CDR3 is CASSSTLGGGRGNQPQHF. As DNA, the CDR3 is TGTGCCAGCAGTTCCACATTAGGGGGTGGGAGAGGCAATCAGCCCCAGCATTTT.

This clonotype occurred many times. The chain has TRBV20-1 and TRBJ2-1, with D possibly TRBD2 on 6 matching bases. The V end lost 4 bases, the J end lost 0 bases, and 19 bases lay between the germline ends. CDR1 is DFQATT and CDR2 is SNEGSKA in the germline V gene (reference sequence). The CDR3 runs 17 residues. The CDR3 sequence: CSANPPAGRSSYNEQFF. The CDR3 DNA is TGCAGTGCTAATCCTCCAGCGGGTCGGAGCTCCTACAATGAGCAGTTCTTC.

This sequence joins TRBV25-1 and TRBJ1-4; TRBD1 is a possible D gene (5 bases). The V end lost 7 bases, the J end lost 7 bases, and 16 bases lay between the germline ends. CDR1 and CDR2 from the germline V gene are MGHDK and SYGVNS. The CDR3 is 14 residues long. The CDR3 coding sequence is TGTGCCAGCACCGGTCCAGGGATGGGTGAAAAACTGTTTTTT. As protein: CASTGPGMGEKLFF. Together with reference TRBV25-1 and TRBJ1-4, the CDR3 gives the full variable domain: EADIYQTPRYLVIGTGKKITLECSQTMGHDKMYWYQQDPGMELHLIHYSYGVNSTEKGDLSSESTVSRIRTEHFPLTLESARPSHTSQYLCASTGPGMGEKLFFGSGTQLSVL.

This clonotype came up many times. The chain links TRBV6-6 to TRBJ1-5, with D possibly matching TRBD1 (5 bases). Looked up from germline, CDR1 is MNHNY and CDR2 is SVGAGI (reference sequence). This CDR3 is 12 amino acids long. Trimming removed 10 bases from V and 5 bases from J, with 12 bases in between. For the CDR3, the DNA is TGTGCCACCCACAGGAGGGATCAGCCCCAGCATTTT. It yields the protein CATHRRDQPQHF.

This clonotype was observed a handful of times. The chain recombines TRBV29-1 with TRBJ2-1, with 7 nucleotides matching TRBD1. The CDR3 is made up of 13 amino acids. J lost 0 bases, V lost 4 bases, and 0 bases had no gene match. The V gene's germline CDR1 is SQVTM and CDR2 ANQGSEA. CDR3 region: CSVGQGSYNEQFF. The CDR3 DNA reads as TGCAGCGTTGGACAGGGCTCCTACAATGAGCAGTTCTTC.

This clonotype was recorded a few times. The V gene is TRBV3-1, the J gene TRBJ1-1; D not certain. V was pared by 1 base and J by 6 bases, with 12 bases between. Looked up from germline, CDR1 is LGHDT and CDR2 is YNNKEL (reference sequence). This CDR3 comprises 14 residues. The CDR3 DNA follows: TGTGCCAGCAGCCAAGGTGTGGGCGCGGCTGAAGCTTTCTTT. This gives the protein CASSQGVGAAEAFF.

This clonotype has just a few counts. The chain is built from TRBV20-1 and TRBJ2-4, with a possible D match to TRBD1 (5 bases). This CDR3 is 14 amino acids long. With 6 bases removed from V and 2 bases from J, the gap between germline ends came to 14 bases. Germline V gives CDR1 DFQATT, CDR2 SNEGSKA (reference sequence). CDR3 loop: CSARQDTSKNIQYF. The CDR3 DNA follows: TGCAGTGCGCGCCAGGACACTTCCAAAAACATTCAGTACTTC.

There are a few counts of this clonotype. This chain connects TRBV18 to TRBJ2-7, with D possibly matching TRBD2 (5 bases). The CDR3 contains 12 residues. Germline loops: CDR1 KGHSH, CDR2 LQKENI. The V and J ends lost 3 bases and 5 bases respectively, with 8 bases between them. The CDR3 sequence: CASSPRRDEQYV. CDR3 nucleotides: TGTGCCAGCTCACCGAGGCGGGACGAGCAGTACGTC.

The V and J genes are TRBV5-8 and TRBJ2-1; 10 nucleotides match TRBD1. The CDR3 runs 15 residues. The V segment lost 7 bases and the J segment 7 bases; nucleotides outside the gene matches: 11. Germline CDR1 is SGHTS and CDR2 is YDEGEE. CDR3 region: CASPALTGGFNEQFF. For the CDR3, the DNA is TGTGCCAGCCCTGCTTTGACAGGGGGCTTTAATGAGCAGTTCTTC.

The V and J genes are TRBV7-9 and TRBJ1-2, with TRBD1 matching over 8 bases. The ends lost 3 bases at V and 9 bases at J; junction bases unmatched: 6. Germline V lookup: CDR1 SEHNR, CDR2 FQNEAQ (reference sequence). The CDR3 totals 13 residues. CDR3 protein: CASSLDRVRSYTF. CDR3 nucleotide sequence: TGTGCCAGCAGCTTGGACAGGGTGAGAAGCTACACCTTC.

V is TRBV2 and J is TRBJ2-5; 8 bases are shared with TRBD2. The CDR3 totals 15 residues. Germline CDR1 SNHLY, CDR2 FYNNEI. Germline trimming cut 6 bases from V and 5 bases from J; bases unmatched to any gene: 11. The CDR3 sequence is CASSPRERETETQYF. As DNA, the CDR3 is TGTGCCAGCAGCCCAAGGGAGCGGGAGACTGAGACCCAGTACTTC.

This clonotype was observed many times. This chain connects TRBV12-3 or TRBV12-4 to TRBJ1-2; 8 nucleotides match TRBD1. CDR3 length: 15 residues. Trimming at V came to 5 bases and at J to 4 bases, leaving 9 bases not matched to a gene. CDR3 sequence reads: CASSPGTGAFYGYTF. The CDR3 nucleotides are TGTGCCAGCAGTCCCGGGACAGGCGCCTTCTATGGCTACACCTTC.

This clonotype was found many times. The V call is TRBV20-1, the J call TRBJ1-1, with D maybe TRBD1 (5 bases). The germline CDR1 and CDR2 sequences are DFQATT and SNEGSKA (reference sequence). V was shortened by 3 bases and J by 4 bases, with 9 bases between the two germline ends. This CDR3 is 12 amino acids long. The CDR3 loop reads CSASQGSTEAFF. The CDR3 DNA follows: TGCAGTGCTAGCCAGGGATCCACTGAAGCTTTCTTT.

This clonotype was seen only a few times. The V gene is TRBV4-2, the J gene TRBJ2-3; TRBD2 matches 15 bases. The CDR3 consists of 18 residues. CDR1 is LGHNA, CDR2 YNFKEQ, per germline. V lost 0 bases, J lost 0 bases, and 1 base stayed unmatched. CDR3 coding DNA: TGTGCCAGCAGCCAAGAGGGACTAGCGGGAGGTAGCACAGATACGCAGTATTTT. Its translation: CASSQEGLAGGSTDTQYF.

Ten or more counts support this clonotype. This chain uses TRBV20-1 with TRBJ2-7; a weak D match, TRBD2 (5 bases). There are 14 residues in the CDR3. The V end was cut by 0 bases, the J end by 1 base, with 10 bases between. Germline loops: CDR1 DFQATT, CDR2 SNEGSKA (reference sequence). CDR3 coding DNA: TGCAGTGCTAGAGAGAGCGGTAGTTCCTACGAGCAGTACGTC. Amino acid sequence: CSARESGSSYEQYV.